The 18 T cell receptor beta chains reported below all come from one sample, sequenced in a study of T cell responses to AZD1222 COVID-19 vaccine. Sequenced by immunoSEQ multiplex PCR; TCRdb stores in-frame clones only, minus some. The table records 100,000 to 120,000 clones, roughly 87% of them present only once. Material: peripheral blood, obtained on day 0 of AZD1222 vaccination. These receptors were taken from an adult in good health.

This chain uses TRBV11-3 with TRBJ2-3; TRBD1 might be the D (6 bases). Germline V gene data show CDR1 as SGHNT and CDR2 as YENEEA. V was clipped by 5 bases and J by 6 bases, with 15 bases between them. The CDR3 length is 14 residues. The CDR3 reads CASSPAGDTDTQYF. The CDR3 region has the DNA TGTGCCAGCAGCCCAGCAGGGGACACGGATACGCAGTATTTT. Filled out from reference TRBV11-3 and TRBJ2-3, the complete variable domain reads EAGVVQSPRYKIIEKKQPVAFWCNPISGHNTLYWYLQNLGQGPELLIRYENEEAVDDSQLPKDRFSAERLKGVDSTLKIQPAELGDSAVYLCASSPAGDTDTQYFGPGTRLTVL.

This chain uses TRBV9 with TRBJ2-1; 7 bases are a match to TRBD2. Germline-derived CDR1 and CDR2 are SGDLS and YYNGEE. The CDR3 spans 15 residues. V shed 0 bases and J 3 bases; nucleotides not matched to a gene: 3. In DNA, the CDR3 is TGTGCCAGCAGCGTAGGGGGCGGGAGCTACAATGAGCAGTTCTTC. Translated: CASSVGGGSYNEQFF.

In DNA, the CDR3 is TGTGCCAGTAGTAACCAACAGGGTCCAGCCCAGCCCCAGCATTTT. This encodes CASSNQQGPAQPQHF. V is TRBV19 and J is TRBJ1-5, with a possible D match to TRBD1 (6 bases). CDR1 is LNHDA and CDR2 is SQIVND in the germline V gene (reference sequence). The V end was cut by 4 bases, the J end by 7 bases, with 17 bases between. CDR3 length: 15 residues.

This rearrangement joins TRBV28 to TRBJ2-7; 9 bases align to TRBD2. V lost 7 bases, J lost 3 bases, and 10 bases stayed unmatched. The V gene's germline CDR1 is MDHEN and CDR2 SYDVKM. This CDR3 comprises 15 residues. CDR3 nucleotides: TGTGCCAGCACCAACTCCGGGACTAGCAGCTACGAGCAGTACTTC. Amino acid sequence: CASTNSGTSSYEQYF.

V gene TRBV7-9 combines with J gene TRBJ2-1; 12 bases agree with TRBD1. The CDR3 totals 15 residues. The germline gives CDR1 SEHNR, CDR2 FQNEAQ (reference sequence). V shed 4 bases and J 4 bases; nucleotides not matched to a gene: 2. The CDR3 DNA sequence: TGTGCCAGCAGCTCGGGACAGGGGGCGTACAATGAGCAGTTCTTC. As protein: CASSSGQGAYNEQFF.

The J gene is TRBJ1-6, the V gene TRBV2; 8 bases are a match to TRBD1. Germline values: CDR1 SNHLY, CDR2 FYNNEI. Trimming cost V 6 bases and J 9 bases; bases outside gene matches: 7. This CDR3 is 14 amino acids long. CDR3 residues: CASSPGQGVSPLHF. The CDR3, as DNA: TGTGCCAGCAGCCCCGGACAGGGAGTTTCACCCCTCCACTTT.

This chain links TRBV9 with TRBJ2-2; TRBD1 matches at 9 bases. In germline, CDR1 is SGDLS, CDR2 YYNGEE. The V and J ends lost 4 bases and 6 bases, in that order; junction bases with no gene match: 13. The CDR3 is 17 residues long. CDR3 nucleotides: TGTGCCAGCAGCCTTAGAGGAGGACAGGGGAGATCCGGGGAGCTGTTTTTT. Its translation is CASSLRGGQGRSGELFF.

The V gene is TRBV18, the J gene TRBJ2-3; D unresolved. V shed 2 bases and J shed 5 bases, with 14 bases lying between them. In germline, CDR1 is KGHSH, CDR2 LQKENI. The CDR3 sequence is 15 residues long. The DNA of the CDR3 is TGTGCCAGCTCACCAGTCGGGCCCCCGGTAGATACGCAGTATTTT. This sequence encodes CASSPVGPPVDTQYF.

The V gene is TRBV28, the J gene TRBJ2-3, with D possibly being TRBD2 (6 bases). This CDR3 is built from 14 residues. CDR1 MDHEN and CDR2 SYDVKM come from the germline V gene. V shed 10 bases and J shed 0 bases, with 14 bases lying between them. CDR3 in amino acids: CAIVGGVSTDTQYF. CDR3 DNA: TGTGCCATCGTGGGGGGAGTTAGCACAGATACGCAGTATTTT.

CDR3 sequence: CAISLLGGNTEAFF. For the CDR3, the DNA is TGTGCCATCAGTTTACTGGGCGGTAACACTGAAGCTTTCTTT. This sequence joins TRBV10-3 and TRBJ1-1; no firm D call. With 5 bases removed from V and 2 bases from J, the gap between germline ends came to 12 bases. The CDR3 extends over 14 amino acids. Germline V CDR1 and CDR2: ENHRY, SYGVKD.

This clone appeared once. V is TRBV7-2 and J is TRBJ1-3; possible D gene TRBD1, 6 bases. With 6 bases removed from V and 6 bases from J, the gap between germline ends came to 12 bases. The CDR3 covers 13 residues. CDR1 is SGHTA, CDR2 FQGNSA, per germline. CDR3 in DNA: TGTGCCAGCAGGCCTACAGGGATAAACACCATATATTTT. This sequence encodes CASRPTGINTIYF.

The V call is TRBV9, the J call TRBJ1-2, with a tentative D call TRBD1 (6 bases). Germline loops: CDR1 SGDLS, CDR2 YYNGEE. Deletions cut 0 bases from V and 3 bases from J, with 15 bases between. The CDR3 is made up of 16 amino acids. As DNA, the CDR3 is TGTGCCAGCAGCGTAGTAAGTCAGGGGTTTCACTATGGCTACACCTTC. This translates into CASSVVSQGFHYGYTF.

The rearrangement uses TRBV15 and TRBJ2-7; 9 bases are a match to TRBD1. The CDR3 loop spans 16 amino acids. The V gene's germline CDR1 is LNHNV and CDR2 YYDKDF (reference sequence). J was trimmed by 6 bases and V by 1 base; bases with no gene match: 10. Here the CDR3 DNA reads TGTGCCACCAGCAGAGCCCCGACAGGGGGTGGTGCCGAGCAGTACTTC. This sequence encodes CATSRAPTGGGAEQYF.

The V and J genes are TRBV10-1 and TRBJ2-4, with 9 bases identical to TRBD2. The germline gives CDR1 WNHNN, CDR2 SYGVQD (reference sequence). With V trimmed by 8 bases and J by 6 bases, 8 bases remained unmatched. The CDR3 totals 14 residues. The chain's CDR3 is CASWGGGAINIQYF. The CDR3 DNA follows: TGCGCCAGCTGGGGCGGGGGGGCAATAAACATTCAGTACTTC.

This chain joins TRBV28 and TRBJ2-6, with 7 bases that match TRBD1. V gave up 6 bases and J gave up 0 bases; unmatched junction bases: 8. Germline-derived CDR1 and CDR2 are MDHEN and SYDVKM. This CDR3 region has 17 residues. The CDR3 DNA reads as TGTGCCAGCAGGCAGTGGGACAGAAGCTCTGGGGCCAACGTCCTGACTTTC. Translating gives CASRQWDRSSGANVLTF. Supplemented by reference TRBV28 and TRBJ2-6, the full variable domain reads DVKVTQSSRYLVKRTGEKVFLECVQDMDHENMFWYRQDPGLGLRLIYFSYDVKMKEKGDIPEGYSVSREKKERFSLILESASTNQTSMYLCASRQWDRSSGANVLTFGAGSRLTVL.

The chain recombines TRBV11-2 with TRBJ2-1; D is perhaps TRBD2 (6 bases). This CDR3 is 19 amino acids long. Looked up from germline, CDR1 is SGHAT and CDR2 is FQNNGV. Between the trimmed V and J ends, which lost 6 bases and 1 base, there was a span of 25 bases. In DNA form, the CDR3 reads TGTGCCAGCAGGTCAACCCCGGGAGTGGGGTTTGGGTCCTACAATGAGCAGTTCTTC. Translated, it gives CASRSTPGVGFGSYNEQFF.

V usage is TRBV5-1 and J usage is TRBJ1-6; D is ambiguous. V lost 4 bases, J lost 6 bases, and 17 bases lay in between. The CDR3 extends over 16 amino acids. CDR1 SGHRS and CDR2 YFSETQ come from the germline V gene. The DNA of the CDR3 is TGCGCCAGCAGCGCGAATGGACCGCTCCTTAATTCACCCCTCCACTTT. Its translation: CASSANGPLLNSPLHF.

The chain employs TRBV19 and TRBJ1-2; D unclear. The ends were cut back, 6 bases at V and 8 bases at J, with 13 bases in the middle. CDR3 size: 12 residues. Germline lookup yields CDR1 LNHDA and CDR2 SQIVND (reference sequence). The CDR3 coding sequence is TGTGCCAGTAGGGAACAGCCTAGGGGCTACACCTTC. It specifies CASREQPRGYTF.